These 30 T cell receptor beta chains came from one sample sequenced in a study of T cell repertoires in cytomegalovirus infection. TCRdb re-called the reads with MiXCR, one entry per CDR3 protein. The sample lists roughly 350,000 distinct CDR3 sequences; about 35% were seen once. Which antigens these TCRs recognize remains unknown. The sample was cultured PBMCs, taken from culture after CMV antigen stimulation. The source of these receptors is a human donor in good health (CMV status not recorded). Some clones in this sample may be carry-over from other donors' samples.

There are many counts of this clonotype. This chain links TRBV4-1 with TRBJ2-1; tentatively, D is TRBD1 or TRBD2 (7 bases each). This CDR3 region has 18 residues. CDR1 and CDR2 (germline): MGHRA, YSYEKL. Trimming took 1 base from V and 7 from J, leaving 23 bases between them. The CDR3 sequence is CASSQGGGRGRLGNEQFF. DNA for the CDR3: TGCGCCAGCAGCCAAGGAGGGGGCCGCGGGAGATTGGGGAATGAGCAGTTCTTC.

The chain is built from TRBV6-8 and TRBJ2-5; D is undetermined. Looked up from germline, CDR1 is MNHGY and CDR2 is SAAAGT. The CDR3 totals 13 residues. Trimming removed 5 bases from V and 1 base from J, with 8 bases in between. The CDR3, as DNA: TGTGCCAGCAGTGGGCCTGGCCAAGAGACCCAGTACTTC. Encoded protein: CASSGPGQETQYF.

J is TRBJ2-5 and V is TRBV20-1; 7 nucleotides line up with TRBD1. The CDR3 loop spans 14 amino acids. The V segment lost 6 bases and the J segment 1 base; nucleotides outside the gene matches: 8. Looked up from germline, CDR1 is DFQATT and CDR2 is SNEGSKA (reference sequence). The CDR3 sequence: CSARDRVSQETQYF. Written as DNA, the CDR3 is TGCAGTGCACGAGACAGGGTTTCCCAAGAGACCCAGTACTTC.

This clonotype was observed at least ten times. CDR3: CASSSRLRGDRTDTQYF. CDR3 DNA sequence: TGTGCCAGCAGCTCCCGGCTGAGGGGGGACCGCACAGATACGCAGTATTTT. This chain joins TRBV7-2 and TRBJ2-3; either TRBD1 or TRBD2 may fit D (6 bases each). Germline V gene data show CDR1 as SGHTA and CDR2 as FQGNSA. The V and J ends lost 4 bases and 1 base respectively, with 18 bases between them. CDR3 length equals 17 residues.

Many counts were recorded for this clonotype. The chain has TRBV7-2 and TRBJ2-1; TRBD1 matches at 8 bases. Trimming cost V 5 bases and J 3 bases; bases outside gene matches: 6. CDR1 is SGHTA, CDR2 FQGNSA, per germline. The CDR3 covers 15 residues. The CDR3 sequence: CASSAGTGLYNEQFF. CDR3 nucleotides: TGTGCCAGCAGCGCCGGGACAGGACTCTACAATGAGCAGTTCTTC.

V usage is TRBV11-2 and J usage is TRBJ2-1; possibly TRBD2 for D (6 bases). Trimming stripped 3 bases from V and 9 bases from J, with 15 bases between. CDR3 length: 14 amino acids. Germline V gives CDR1 SGHAT, CDR2 FQNNGV. This CDR3 reads CASSFGTPAGEQFF. CDR3 bases: TGTGCCAGCAGCTTTGGGACCCCAGCGGGTGAGCAGTTCTTC.

This sequence joins TRBV7-6 and TRBJ2-1; no firm D call. There are 10 residues in the CDR3. V gave up 8 bases and J gave up 2 bases, with 1 base separating them. From germline, CDR1 is SGHVS and CDR2 FNYEAQ. CDR3 residues: CASPYNEQFF. The CDR3 nucleotides read TGTGCCAGCCCCTACAATGAGCAGTTCTTC.

This clonotype was picked up many times. The gene calls are TRBV7-2 and TRBJ2-3; the D gene is possibly TRBD2 (5 bases). V lost 3 bases, J lost 1 base, and 8 bases lay in between. The CDR3 covers 14 residues. Germline lookup yields CDR1 SGHTA and CDR2 FQGNSA. Here the CDR3 DNA reads TGTGCCAGCAGCTTCCTAGCAGGCACAGATACGCAGTATTTT. Its protein is CASSFLAGTDTQYF.

The rearrangement links TRBV19 to TRBJ2-1; TRBD2 is a possible D gene (5 bases). V was trimmed by 7 bases and J by 2 bases, leaving 15 bases between them. In germline, CDR1 is LNHDA, CDR2 SQIVND (reference sequence). This CDR3 region has 15 residues. The CDR3 region has the DNA TGTGCCAGTACCCCACCGGGATCGACCTACAATGAGCAGTTCTTC. Its protein product is CASTPPGSTYNEQFF. The whole variable domain, remainder taken from reference TRBV19 and TRBJ2-1, is DGGITQSPKYLFRKEGQNVTLSCEQNLNHDAMYWYRQDPGQGLRLIYYSQIVNDFQKGDIAEGYSVSREKKESFPLTVTSAQKNPTAFYLCASTPPGSTYNEQFFGPGTRLTVL.

The chain employs TRBV7-9 and TRBJ2-2; 7 positions match TRBD2. Germline CDR1 reads SEHNR; CDR2 reads FQNEAQ (reference sequence). Unmatched junction bases numbered 5, after V lost 3 bases and J lost 7 bases. The CDR3 extends over 14 amino acids. The CDR3 region has the DNA TGTGCCAGCAGCTTCCCCCGGGACTACGGGGAGCTGTTTTTT. It yields the protein CASSFPRDYGELFF.

The sample holds a few counts of this clonotype. V gene TRBV20-1 combines with J gene TRBJ2-3; D gene ambiguous. This CDR3 has 12 residues. Germline V CDR1 and CDR2: DFQATT, SNEGSKA (reference sequence). V lost 1 base to trimming and J lost 2 bases, with 4 bases between them. CDR3 DNA: TGCAGTGCTAGAGGATTCACAGATACGCAGTATTTT. Its protein is CSARGFTDTQYF.

In this sample, this clonotype turned up a few times. The genes are TRBV10-3 and TRBJ2-3; TRBD2 matches 7 bases. Trimming cost V 8 bases and J 2 bases; bases outside gene matches: 4. This CDR3 contains 13 residues. Germline V gene sequence: CDR1 ENHRY, CDR2 SYGVKD. In DNA form, the CDR3 reads TGTGCCATCTGCGCGGGGGACACAGATACGCAGTATTTT. Its translation is CAICAGDTDTQYF.

The chain joins TRBV5-1 to TRBJ2-5; 10 bases align to TRBD2. CDR3 size: 17 residues. Germline values: CDR1 SGHRS, CDR2 YFSETQ. Germline trimming cut 4 bases from V and 2 bases from J; bases unmatched to any gene: 11. The DNA for the CDR3 is TGCGCCAGCAGCGACCCCCTACTAGCGGGGACGCAAGAGACCCAGTACTTC. Translation gives CASSDPLLAGTQETQYF.

V and J are TRBV28 and TRBJ1-6, with D unresolved. With 1 base removed from V and 0 bases from J, the gap between germline ends came to 7 bases. This CDR3 contains 16 residues. Germline V gene data show CDR1 as MDHEN and CDR2 as SYDVKM. The CDR3 loop is CASSLSGSSYNSPLHF. As DNA, the CDR3 is TGTGCCAGCAGTTTATCCGGAAGCTCCTATAATTCACCCCTCCACTTT.

Ten or more counts support this clonotype. This chain links TRBV7-9 with TRBJ1-5; no firm D call. V gave up 5 bases and J gave up 3 bases, with 11 bases separating them. Germline CDR1 is SEHNR and CDR2 is FQNEAQ (reference sequence). This CDR3 is 14 amino acids long. The CDR3 reads CASSTAGSNQPQHF. CDR3 coding DNA: TGTGCCAGCAGCACAGCCGGGTCCAATCAGCCCCAGCATTTT. Full variable domain (rest looked up from reference TRBV7-9 and TRBJ1-5): DTGVSQNPRHKITKRGQNVTFRCDPISEHNRLYWYRQTLGQGPEFLTYFQNEAQLEKSRLLSDRFSAERPKGSFSTLEIQRTEQGDSAMYLCASSTAGSNQPQHFGDGTRLSIL.

Written as DNA, the CDR3 is TGTGCCAGCAGCCCTACAGGGGACATAGCTGAAGCTTTCTTT. It codes for CASSPTGDIAEAFF. V and J are TRBV12-3 or TRBV12-4 and TRBJ1-1, with 7 bases aligning to TRBD1. CDR3 length equals 14 residues. V shed 6 bases and J 6 bases; nucleotides not matched to a gene: 10.

This clonotype appeared a few times. This chain links TRBV29-1 with TRBJ1-2, with 8 nucleotides matching TRBD1. The J segment lost 6 bases and the V segment lost 4 bases, leaving 7 bases of the junction unmatched. Germline V gene sequence: CDR1 SQVTM, CDR2 ANQGSEA. This CDR3 contains 13 residues. CDR3 DNA: TGCAGCGTTGGTAACCGACAGGGGAATGGCTACACCTTC. It yields the protein CSVGNRQGNGYTF.

This clonotype was picked up a small number of times. The J gene is TRBJ2-1, the V gene TRBV7-6, with 7 bases identical to TRBD1. After removal of 2 bases from V and 0 bases from J, the junction contained 4 bases not matched to a gene. Germline assignment: CDR1 SGHVS and CDR2 FNYEAQ. CDR3 size: 16 residues. In DNA form, the CDR3 reads TGTGCCAGCAGCTTAAGGGGGCTGGGCTCCTACAATGAGCAGTTCTTC. As protein: CASSLRGLGSYNEQFF.

This clonotype was seen just once. This rearrangement joins TRBV12-3 or TRBV12-4 to TRBJ2-3, with a tentative D call TRBD1 (5 bases). V was pared by 6 bases and J by 2 bases, with 15 bases between. The length of the CDR3 is 15 residues. The CDR3 sequence is CASRTRRGVTDTQYF. The CDR3 nucleotides read TGTGCCAGCAGAACGAGAAGGGGCGTCACAGATACGCAGTATTTT.

This chain links TRBV7-2 with TRBJ2-7, with 9 positions matching TRBD2. CDR3 size: 16 residues. From germline, CDR1 is SGHTA and CDR2 FQGNSA. The V and J ends lost 1 base and 4 bases, in that order; junction bases with no gene match: 8. The CDR3 is CASSLGASGNGYEQYV. The CDR3 bases are TGTGCCAGCAGCTTAGGGGCTAGCGGGAACGGGTACGAGCAGTACGTC.

The V and J genes are TRBV7-2 and TRBJ2-7; D remains unclear. The CDR3 sequence is 14 residues long. The germline V and J ends were trimmed by 1 base and 2 bases, with 9 bases remaining between them. Per germline, CDR1 SGHTA and CDR2 FQGNSA. CDR3 coding DNA: TGTGCCAGCAGCTTAGTCATCGAAACCTACGAGCAGTACGTC. Translating it yields CASSLVIETYEQYV.

This clonotype was seen a few times. The J gene is TRBJ2-5, the V gene TRBV19; 8 bases fit TRBD2. CDR1 is LNHDA, CDR2 SQIVND, per germline (reference sequence). Germline trimming cut 10 bases from V and 5 bases from J; bases unmatched to any gene: 15. This CDR3 is 15 amino acids long. The DNA of the CDR3 is TGTGCCACCGCATTAGCGGGATATGTATGGGAGACCCAGTACTTC. Protein product: CATALAGYVWETQYF.

V gene TRBV19 combines with J gene TRBJ2-1; 7 bases fit TRBD1. V was clipped by 4 bases and J by 9 bases; unmatched bases: 9. Germline CDR1 LNHDA, CDR2 SQIVND (reference sequence). The CDR3 length is 14 residues. CDR3 protein: CASSTSDRVTEQFF. In DNA form, the CDR3 reads TGTGCCAGTAGTACTTCTGACAGGGTTACTGAGCAGTTCTTC. The whole variable domain, remainder taken from reference TRBV19 and TRBJ2-1, is DGGITQSPKYLFRKEGQNVTLSCEQNLNHDAMYWYRQDPGQGLRLIYYSQIVNDFQKGDIAEGYSVSREKKESFPLTVTSAQKNPTAFYLCASSTSDRVTEQFFGPGTRLTVL.

Only a few counts were recorded for this clonotype. The V call is TRBV7-2, the J call TRBJ1-2, with TRBD1 identical over 10 bases. J was trimmed by 4 bases and V by 5 bases; bases with no gene match: 7. From germline, CDR1 is SGHTA and CDR2 FQGNSA. This CDR3 has 15 residues. In DNA, the CDR3 is TGTGCCAGCAGCGCCCGGGACAGGGGAGCCTATGGCTACACCTTC. It yields the protein CASSARDRGAYGYTF.

In this sample, this clonotype turned up once. The chain couples TRBV6-2 or TRBV6-3 to TRBJ2-7; D tentatively fits TRBD1 or TRBD2 (5 bases each). Germline CDR1 reads MNHEY; CDR2 reads SVGEGT. V was shortened by 7 bases and J by 3 bases, with 19 bases between the two germline ends. The CDR3 sequence is 15 residues long. CDR3 sequence reads: CASNNVGGHLYEQYF. CDR3 nucleotides: TGTGCCAGCAACAACGTTGGAGGACACCTCTACGAGCAGTACTTC.

This clonotype was detected many times. This rearrangement joins TRBV7-2 to TRBJ2-5, with D unresolved. V lost 1 base and J 1 base, leaving 7 bases between the germline ends. Germline values: CDR1 SGHTA, CDR2 FQGNSA. The CDR3 spans 14 residues. DNA of the CDR3: TGTGCCAGCAGCTTAGATGCAGCCCAAGAGACCCAGTACTTC. Translated, it gives CASSLDAAQETQYF.

The chain recombines TRBV2 with TRBJ2-3; 9 nucleotides agree with TRBD2. The V and J ends lost 1 base and 2 bases, in that order; junction bases with no gene match: 1. The CDR3 length is 15 residues. Germline CDR1 SNHLY, CDR2 FYNNEI. The chain's CDR3 is CASSEGLAVTDTQYF. CDR3 bases: TGTGCCAGCAGTGAAGGACTAGCGGTCACAGATACGCAGTATTTT.

This clonotype has only a few counts. DNA of the CDR3: TGTGCCAGCAGCTTAGTGGGACGTGAGACCACTGAAGCTTTCTTT. It encodes CASSLVGRETTEAFF. This sequence joins TRBV7-9 and TRBJ1-1, with D possibly being TRBD1 (5 bases). The CDR3 runs to 15 residues. Germline CDR1 and CDR2: SEHNR and FQNEAQ (reference sequence). Trimming left V 1 base short and J 4 bases short, with 13 bases between.

This clonotype has a count of ten or more. The V call is TRBV7-2, the J call TRBJ2-2; 11 bases match TRBD1. V was clipped by 4 bases and J by 7 bases; unmatched bases: 5. This CDR3 contains 15 residues. From germline, CDR1 is SGHTA and CDR2 FQGNSA. Here the CDR3 reads CASSSGQGAGGELFF. Here the CDR3 DNA reads TGTGCCAGCAGCTCAGGACAGGGGGCGGGCGGGGAGCTGTTTTTT.

The chain joins TRBV4-1 to TRBJ2-5, with unresolved D. Germline CDR1 is MGHRA and CDR2 is YSYEKL. V lost 4 bases to trimming and J lost 5 bases, with 17 bases between them. CDR3 size: 15 residues. Here the CDR3 DNA reads TGCGCCAGCAGCCGAGAAGTGCAGGTTCTGGAGACCCAGTACTTC. Translated: CASSREVQVLETQYF.